A selection of T cell receptor beta chains follows, all from one sample in a study of T-cell reconstitution after alpha-beta-depleted transplantation in children. TCRdb re-called the PCR reads through MiXCR, storing one row per CDR3 protein. The repertoire holds 250,000 to 300,000 distinct CDR3 sequences, with about 10% as singletons. Sample: PBMCs from the stem cell graft donor, taken from the stem cell graft. The receptors here all came from a human donor who donated a stem cell graft to a child with SCID. CDR3s include the opening cysteine and the closing phenylalanine or tryptophan. Each record gives: V gene, J gene, clone size, D gene, CDR3 DNA, CDR3 protein. D genes are given only for firm matches. Where a row states a size, it is once, few, many or the class of an expanded clone; other rows omit it.

TRBV18	TRBJ2-7	.	TRBD2	TGTGCCAGCTCACCACCGGCTAGCGGGGTGATAGAGCAGTACTTC	CASSPPASGVIEQYF
TRBV20-1	TRBJ2-7	.	.	TGCAGTGCTAGTGGAGCAGGGGGGACCTACGAGCAGTACTTC	CSASGAGGTYEQYF
TRBV12-3/TRBV12-4	TRBJ1-2	few	.	TGTGCCAGCAGTTTTTGGGGTGAGGGCTACACCTTC	CASSFWGEGYTF
TRBV12-3/TRBV12-4	TRBJ2-1	.	.	.	CASCASSFLAGGPNEQFF
TRBV12-3/TRBV12-4	TRBJ1-5	.	.	TGTGCCAGCAGTTTAGCGCGGGGGTTTCCACATTTT	CASSLARGFPHF
TRBV9	TRBJ2-3	few	TRBD2	TGTGCCAGCAGTCGTAGCGGGGGGGCCACAGATACGCAGTATTTT	CASSRSGGATDTQYF
TRBV18	TRBJ2-7	few	TRBD1	TGTGCCAGCTCACCATCTGGACAGGGCGCGGGCTACGAGCAGTACTTC	CASSPSGQGAGYEQYF
TRBV5-1	TRBJ2-3	many	TRBD1	TGCGCCAGCAGCCTGGACAGGGGCACAGATACGCAGTATTTT	CASSLDRGTDTQYF
TRBV11-2	TRBJ2-2	.	.	TGTGCCAGCAGCTTAGAAGGCAGGGTGGGGGGCACCGGGGAGCTGTTTTTT	CASSLEGRVGGTGELFF
TRBV5-1	TRBJ2-1	.	TRBD2	TGCGCCAGCAGCACAGCGGGGGGAACGAATGAGCAGTTCTTC	CASSTAGGTNEQFF
TRBV12-3/TRBV12-4	TRBJ2-5	few	TRBD1	TGTGCCAGCAGCCGACAAATCGGGACAGAAGAGACCCAGTACTTC	CASSRQIGTEETQYF